This is a list of T cell receptor beta chains from one sample in a study of T cell repertoires in cytomegalovirus infection. MiXCR, run by TCRdb on the reads, gives a single entry per CDR3 protein. The table includes nearly 450,000 distinct CDR3 sequences, roughly 30% detected once. What was sequenced was PBMCs. All receptors come from a human donor in good health (CMV status not recorded). Some clones in this sample may be carry-over from other donors' samples. Both conserved end residues are part of each CDR3. Some rows mark clone size as missing; the rest say once, few, many or name a class of expanded clone.

TRBV15,.,TRBJ2-5,CATSRVPVETQYF
TRBV12-3/TRBV12-4,few,TRBJ1-1,CASSFPGGGTEAFF
TRBV28,many,TRBJ2-7,CASSLGQKLSYEQYF
TRBV5-5,once,TRBJ1-6,CASSWTTLHSPLHF
TRBV6-1,.,TRBJ1-2,CASSEAARNYGYTF
TRBV19,.,TRBJ1-1,CASSSSQGLLNTEAFF
TRBV27,.,TRBJ2-3,CASSLRAGTTDTQYF
TRBV6-6,.,TRBJ1-5,CASSYGSLQNQPQHF
TRBV7-6,many,TRBJ2-1,CASSNLVGKFF
TRBV7-9,.,TRBJ1-6,CASSLGQGSPLHF
TRBV19,few,TRBJ1-5,CASMEGGAGGQPQHF
TRBV12-3/TRBV12-4,few,TRBJ1-2,CASSPGRYDGYTF
TRBV6-1,many,TRBJ1-2,CASNNRGNYGYTF
TRBV7-2,many,TRBJ1-5,CASSLYFAGVPWRNQPQHF
TRBV7-6,.,TRBJ1-1,CASSLSGHLTNTEAFF
TRBV7-2,many,TRBJ1-3,CASSLGRGAGNTIYF
TRBV23-1,few,TRBJ2-2,CASSQSKGPYTGELFF
TRBV6-1,once,TRBJ2-2,CASREDQNAANTGELFF
TRBV28,.,TRBJ1-1,CASSLGGGVTEAFF
TRBV6-2/TRBV6-3,.,TRBJ2-2,CASKTENTGEVVF
TRBV7-6,many,TRBJ2-1,CASSREISSHNEQFF
TRBV7-2,.,TRBJ1-1,CASSFNTRRLTEAFF
TRBV12-3/TRBV12-4,many,TRBJ1-1,CATFSRERAFF
TRBV6-2/TRBV6-3,.,TRBJ2-7,CASKVRTSSYEQYF
TRBV20-1,many,TRBJ2-5,CSALQETQYF
TRBV7-7,few,TRBJ2-1,CASSPSRNVDEQFF